The T cell receptor beta chain under discussion was sequenced for a study of Ad26.COV2.S vaccination and SARS-CoV-2 variants. The table lists this clone with a count of one. Treatment: 15 to 20 received Ad26.COV2.S at low or high dose, single or two shots; about five received placebo; per-sample allocation not given. Repertoires come from day 63 after the first vaccine or placebo injection. Germline lookup yields CDR1 SGHNT and CDR2 YYREEE (reference sequence). This CDR3 is 14 amino acids long. Trimming left V 9 bases short and J 3 bases short, with 19 bases between. Profiled with immunoSEQ multiplex PCR; TCRdb holds only in-frame clones, not every one. The sample records 380,000 or so clones, 83% being singletons.

The sequencing here drew on peripheral blood, taken in a trial of Ad26.COV2.S vaccine versus placebo. This receptor was identified in a person between 18 and 65 years old who received the Ad26.COV2.S COVID-19 vaccine or a placebo. J is TRBJ2-7 and V is TRBV5-4; a possible D gene is TRBD2 (5 bases). For the CDR3, the DNA is TGTGCCACTAGCCCTGGACCTCCCTTCTACGAGCAGTACTTC. The encoded protein is CATSPGPPFYEQYF.